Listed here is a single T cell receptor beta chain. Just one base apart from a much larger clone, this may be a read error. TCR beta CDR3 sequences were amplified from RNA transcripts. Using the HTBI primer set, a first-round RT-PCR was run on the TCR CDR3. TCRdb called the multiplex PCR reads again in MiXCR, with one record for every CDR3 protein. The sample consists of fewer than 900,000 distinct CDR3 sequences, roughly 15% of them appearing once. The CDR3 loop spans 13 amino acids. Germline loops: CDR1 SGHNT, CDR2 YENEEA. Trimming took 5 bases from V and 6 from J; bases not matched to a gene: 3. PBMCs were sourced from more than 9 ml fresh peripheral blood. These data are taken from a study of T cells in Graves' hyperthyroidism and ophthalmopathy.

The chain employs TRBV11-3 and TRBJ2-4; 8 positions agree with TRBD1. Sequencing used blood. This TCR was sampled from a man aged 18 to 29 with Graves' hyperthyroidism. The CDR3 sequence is CASSIDRGNIQYF. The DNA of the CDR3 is TGTGCCAGCAGCATCGACAGGGGAAACATTCAGTACTTC. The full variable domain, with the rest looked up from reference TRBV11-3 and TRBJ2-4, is EAGVVQSPRYKIIEKKQPVAFWCNPISGHNTLYWYLQNLGQGPELLIRYENEEAVDDSQLPKDRFSAERLKGVDSTLKIQPAELGDSAVYLCASSIDRGNIQYFGAGTRLSVL.